Below are 25 T cell receptor beta chains sequenced from a single sample in a study of cytomegalovirus exposure and HLA in healthy donors. Use of 60 Vbeta and 13 Jbeta primers characterized the PCR. Measured with immunoSEQ multiplex PCR; TCRdb has only the in-frame clones, and not every one. The sample consists of 180,000 or so clones, about three quarters of them appearing once. Sample: PBMCs. These receptors were taken from a man aged 18 to 29 in good health and CMV-seronegative.

Of note for this clone: At one end, the junction sequence differs from germline, possibly due to a read error. The chain carries TRBV6-1 and TRBJ1-6, with D uncertain. CDR1 MNHNS and CDR2 SASEGT come from the germline V gene. The CDR3 covers 14 residues. This CDR3 reads CASREARNNSPLHF. CDR3 nucleotides: TGTGCCAGCAGGGAAGCCAGAAATAATTCACCCCTCCACTTT.

J is TRBJ2-5 and V is TRBV6-1, with 8 bases lining up with TRBD2. The CDR3 totals 16 residues. The trim removed 2 bases at V and 9 bases at J, leaving 14 bases unmatched. Germline V gene lookup returns CDR1 MNHNS and CDR2 SASEGT. The CDR3 DNA is TGTGCCAGCAGTGAAAGTCTAGCGGGCTACCAAGATGCCCAGTACTTC. This sequence encodes CASSESLAGYQDAQYF.

This chain connects TRBV6-6 to TRBJ2-2; possible D gene TRBD2, 6 bases. Looked up from germline, CDR1 is MNHNY and CDR2 is SVGAGI (reference sequence). The CDR3 length is 15 residues. Between the trimmed V and J ends, which lost 7 bases and 1 base, there was a span of 13 bases. The CDR3 nucleotides are TGTGCCAGCACCGAAGGAGGGAAGAACACCGGGGAGCTGTTTTTT. It translates to CASTEGGKNTGELFF.

V is TRBV7-9 and J is TRBJ2-3; 11 nucleotides align to TRBD2. Germline V CDR1 and CDR2: SEHNR, FQNEAQ (reference sequence). Unmatched junction bases numbered 8, after V lost 5 bases and J lost 4 bases. CDR3 length: 16 amino acids. Here the CDR3 reads CASSRHSGRAADTQYF. The CDR3 coding sequence is TGTGCCAGCAGCCGACATAGCGGGAGGGCCGCAGATACGCAGTATTTT. Full variable domain (outside the CDR3, taken from reference TRBV7-9 and TRBJ2-3): DTGVSQNPRHKITKRGQNVTFRCDPISEHNRLYWYRQTLGQGPEFLTYFQNEAQLEKSRLLSDRFSAERPKGSFSTLEIQRTEQGDSAMYLCASSRHSGRAADTQYFGPGTRLTVL.

The genes are TRBV5-1 and TRBJ1-5; TRBD1 matches at 12 bases. Germline V lookup: CDR1 SGHRS, CDR2 YFSETQ. V lost 4 bases, J lost 3 bases, and 5 bases stayed unmatched. The CDR3 spans 16 residues. The CDR3, as DNA: TGCGCCAGCAGCCCCGGGACAGGGGGCTTCAATCAGCCCCAGCATTTT. Amino acids: CASSPGTGGFNQPQHF. Full variable domain (rest looked up from reference TRBV5-1 and TRBJ1-5): KAGVTQTPRYLIKTRGQQVTLSCSPISGHRSVSWYQQTPGQGLQFLFEYFSETQRNKGNFPGRFSGRQFSNSRSEMNVSTLELGDSALYLCASSPGTGGFNQPQHFGDGTRLSIL.

The chain carries TRBV29-1 and TRBJ1-1; tentatively, D is TRBD1 (6 bases). The CDR3 is made up of 13 amino acids. Per the germline V gene, CDR1 is SQVTM and CDR2 is ANQGSEA. V was pared by 7 bases and J by 3 bases, with 15 bases between. The CDR3 DNA reads TGCAGCGACGTGGGGGGGCGCGACACTGAAGCTTTCTTT. Translated: CSDVGGRDTEAFF.

This chain connects TRBV10-2 to TRBJ2-6; D is perhaps TRBD1 (6 bases). Trimming removed 0 bases from V and 3 bases from J, with 9 bases in between. The CDR3 sequence is 16 residues long. Germline CDR1 reads WSHSY; CDR2 reads SAAADI. The CDR3 coding sequence is TGCGCCAGCAGTGAGTCGACAGGTATTGGGGCCAACGTCCTGACTTTC. This translates into CASSESTGIGANVLTF.

This clone was seen only a few times. V gene TRBV4-2 combines with J gene TRBJ2-3, with TRBD2 identical over 8 bases. The CDR3 totals 16 residues. V dropped 2 bases and J dropped 7; count of bases not matched to a gene: 11. The germline V gene has CDR1 LGHNA and CDR2 YNFKEQ. The CDR3 DNA follows: TGTGCCAGCAGCCAAAACGGGGGGGCCCCGCCAAATACGCAGTATTTT. Protein: CASSQNGGAPPNTQYF.

This clone appeared once. The V and J genes are TRBV25-1 and TRBJ1-4; no firm D call. The CDR3 runs 14 residues. CDR1 is MGHDK, CDR2 SYGVNS, per germline. V dropped 1 base and J dropped 4 bases, with 7 bases sitting between them. The CDR3 DNA is TGTGCCAGCAGTGAATGGGCAGATAATGAAAAACTGTTTTTT. This encodes CASSEWADNEKLFF.

This sequence joins TRBV28 and TRBJ1-1; 7 nucleotides agree with TRBD1. The germline V gene encodes CDR1 MDHEN and CDR2 SYDVKM. The CDR3 is 12 amino acids. V lost 5 bases and J lost 8; bases outside the gene matches: 5. The DNA for the CDR3 is TGTGCCAGCAGTCCCCTGGACAGGGAAGCTTTCTTT. It yields the protein CASSPLDREAFF.

This clone was recorded only once. The genes are TRBV9 and TRBJ2-5; 11 nucleotides line up with TRBD1. Germline loops: CDR1 SGDLS, CDR2 YYNGEE. V dropped 3 bases and J dropped 5; count of bases not matched to a gene: 6. The CDR3 sequence is 15 residues long. CDR3 amino acids: CASSAGQGESETQYF. In DNA, the CDR3 is TGTGCCAGCAGCGCGGGACAGGGGGAGAGTGAGACCCAGTACTTC.

V and J are TRBV7-6 and TRBJ2-4; D is perhaps TRBD2 (5 bases). The CDR3 runs 18 residues. The germline gives CDR1 SGHVS, CDR2 FNYEAQ. Trimming took off 5 bases at V and 0 bases at J, with 20 bases between the two ends. Here the CDR3 reads CASSPGDLWALAKNIQYF. The CDR3 coding sequence is TGTGCCAGCAGCCCCGGGGATTTATGGGCCTTAGCCAAAAACATTCAGTACTTC. Together with reference TRBV7-6 and TRBJ2-4, the CDR3 gives the full variable domain: GAGVSQSPRYKVTKRGQDVALRCDPISGHVSLYWYRQALGQGPEFLTYFNYEAQQDKSGLPNDRFSAERPEGSISTLTIQRTEQRDSAMYRCASSPGDLWALAKNIQYFGAGTRLSVL.

This chain joins TRBV6-5 and TRBJ2-5, with 7 nucleotides matching TRBD1. The germline V gene encodes CDR1 MNHEY and CDR2 SVGAGI. Trimming removed 5 bases from V and 1 base from J; junction bases left unmatched: 4. CDR3 size: 14 residues. The CDR3 nucleotides read TGTGCCAGCAGTCCGGACAGGACCCAAGAGACCCAGTACTTC. Protein sequence: CASSPDRTQETQYF.

The rearrangement uses TRBV30 and TRBJ2-3, with D perhaps TRBD2 (6 bases). V was pared by 4 bases and J by 5 bases, with 16 bases between. Germline V gene data show CDR1 as GTSNPN and CDR2 as SVGIG (reference sequence). CDR3 length: 14 amino acids. CDR3 region: CAWKGAGPGDTQYF. Here the CDR3 DNA reads TGTGCCTGGAAAGGGGCGGGGCCGGGAGATACGCAGTATTTT.

The V and J genes are TRBV27 and TRBJ1-2; 7 nucleotides line up with TRBD1. V shed 6 bases and J 2 bases; nucleotides not matched to a gene: 6. CDR3 size: 14 residues. Germline assignment: CDR1 MNHEY and CDR2 SMNVEV (reference sequence). CDR3 DNA: TGTGCCAGCAGACCTCCGACAGGGAACTATGGCTACACCTTC. Its translation is CASRPPTGNYGYTF.

The chain is built from TRBV28 and TRBJ2-1, with 9 bases matching TRBD1. Germline values: CDR1 MDHEN, CDR2 SYDVKM. This CDR3 spans 15 amino acids. V dropped 5 bases and J dropped 8; count of bases not matched to a gene: 10. CDR3 amino acids: CASSPGTGKFDEQFF. The CDR3 nucleotides are TGTGCCAGCAGTCCCGGGACAGGGAAGTTCGATGAGCAGTTCTTC.

The rearrangement joins TRBV14 to TRBJ1-4, with 10 bases identical to TRBD1. This CDR3 has 16 amino acids. Germline V gives CDR1 SGHDN, CDR2 FVKESK. The junction had 8 bases not matched to a gene; V was cut back by 3 bases and J by 7 bases. Here the CDR3 DNA reads TGTGCCAGCAGCCAGCCATGGGGGACAGGGGTTGAAAAACTGTTTTTT. Amino acid sequence: CASSQPWGTGVEKLFF.

The rearrangement uses TRBV30 and TRBJ1-6, with D possibly being TRBD1 (6 bases). Germline lookup yields CDR1 GTSNPN and CDR2 SVGIG (reference sequence). Trimming took off 0 bases at V and 10 bases at J, with 13 bases between the two ends. This CDR3 spans 14 amino acids. The DNA of the CDR3 is TGTGCCTGGAGTGTAGTACAGGGTGGGTCACCCCTCCACTTT. Translating gives CAWSVVQGGSPLHF.

The genes are TRBV19 and TRBJ2-3, with a possible D match to TRBD1 (6 bases). This CDR3 comprises 14 residues. Trimming pared 3 bases from V and 2 bases from J, leaving 9 bases between. Per the germline V gene, CDR1 is LNHDA and CDR2 is SQIVND (reference sequence). The CDR3 spells CASSIGQLTDTQYF. CDR3 sequence (DNA): TGTGCCAGTAGTATTGGACAGCTCACAGATACGCAGTATTTT.

The chain has TRBV9 and TRBJ1-1; D is unresolved. The CDR3 spans 17 residues. V was clipped by 5 bases and J by 3 bases, with 23 bases between them. Germline V gene data show CDR1 as SGDLS and CDR2 as YYNGEE. The CDR3 loop reads CASSPLTLIAEHTEAFF. The CDR3 DNA sequence: TGTGCCAGCAGTCCTCTTACATTGATAGCCGAGCACACTGAAGCTTTCTTT.

Here the CDR3 reads CASSLRQEGTEAFF. In DNA, the CDR3 is TGTGCCAGCAGTCTCAGGCAGGAGGGCACTGAAGCTTTCTTT. The genes are TRBV27 and TRBJ1-1, with D hard to call. V was shortened by 5 bases and J by 4 bases, with 14 bases between the two germline ends. CDR1 is MNHEY and CDR2 is SMNVEV in the germline V gene (reference sequence). This CDR3 has 14 amino acids.

The chain's CDR3 is CASSYLTGATEAFF. DNA of the CDR3: TGTGCCAGCAGTTACTTGACAGGGGCCACTGAAGCTTTCTTT. This rearrangement joins TRBV6-5 to TRBJ1-1; TRBD1 aligns across 8 bases. Germline lookup yields CDR1 MNHEY and CDR2 SVGAGI. The CDR3 covers 14 residues. V trimming: 1 base; J trimming: 4 bases; junction bases outside the gene matches: 2.

The chain recombines TRBV7-3 with TRBJ2-1; 10 bases agree with TRBD2. Germline V lookup: CDR1 SGHTA, CDR2 FQGTGA. This CDR3 is built from 15 residues. Germline trimming cut 6 bases from V and 7 bases from J; bases unmatched to any gene: 9. The CDR3 loop reads CASSSSGGVGNEQFF. For the CDR3, the DNA is TGTGCCAGCAGTTCGAGCGGGGGGGTCGGGAATGAGCAGTTCTTC.

V is TRBV28 and J is TRBJ2-7; 8 nucleotides line up with TRBD1. V shed 6 bases and J 0 bases; nucleotides not matched to a gene: 4. The germline V gene has CDR1 MDHEN and CDR2 SYDVKM. The CDR3 consists of 14 residues. In DNA form, the CDR3 reads TGTGCCAGCAGGGGACAGGCGACCTCCTACGAGCAGTACTTC. Translated: CASRGQATSYEQYF.

The chain has TRBV2 and TRBJ2-1; TRBD1 matches at 7 bases. The CDR3 spans 15 residues. The germline V gene encodes CDR1 SNHLY and CDR2 FYNNEI. V shed 1 base and J 0 bases; nucleotides not matched to a gene: 0. The CDR3 DNA sequence: TGTGCCAGCAGTGAAGACAGGGGCTCCTACAATGAGCAGTTCTTC. This encodes CASSEDRGSYNEQFF.